This T cell receptor beta chain was captured in a study of blood T cells in healthy people across ages. The authors ran a second PCR of about 7 to 12 cycles using a sample-barcoded 5' primer and a J-beta primer mix. TCRdb fed the 5' RACE reads into MiXCR, producing one record per CDR3 protein. The table records more than 1,000,000 distinct CDR3 sequences, less than 25% of them present only once. CDR1 MNHEY and CDR2 SVGEGT come from the germline V gene. With V trimmed by 11 bases and J by 6 bases, 18 bases remained unmatched. This CDR3 has 15 amino acids. The same sample was also studied in work on T cells of mothers and their children.

The V call is TRBV6-2 or TRBV6-3, the J call TRBJ1-2, with 7 bases identical to TRBD1. This clonotype was obtained from a girl aged 2-10 years in good health. The sample comprised blood. CDR3 residues: CAGSVGQELSNGYTF. The CDR3, as DNA: TGTGCCGGATCGGTAGGACAGGAGTTGTCCAATGGCTACACCTTC.